These 10 T cell receptor beta chains originate from one sample sequenced in a study of T-cell memory formation after mild COVID-19. TCRdb ran MiXCR on the 5' RACE reads and lists one entry per CDR3 protein. The table has about 430,000 distinct CDR3 sequences, roughly 24% seen once; the top ten hold around 9%. The sample taken for sequencing was PBMCs or a T cell subset sorted from them (not recorded which). These receptors were taken from an adult woman who had mild COVID-19 (a few samples of this study predate the infection). Cell type and time point are not known.

The sample holds a few counts of this clonotype. V is TRBV5-8 and J is TRBJ1-6; no firm D call. This CDR3 has 12 residues. Trimming took 2 bases from V and 10 from J, leaving 7 bases between them. Germline CDR1 and CDR2: SGHTS and YDEGEE. The CDR3 sequence: CASSFGDSPLHF. CDR3 DNA sequence: TGTGCCAGCAGCTTTGGTGACTCACCCCTCCACTTT.

In this sample, this clonotype turned up a few times. V gene TRBV20-1 combines with J gene TRBJ2-7, with D possibly being TRBD1 (6 bases). The CDR3 has 15 residues. Germline lookup yields CDR1 DFQATT and CDR2 SNEGSKA (reference sequence). With 0 bases removed from V and 2 bases from J, the gap between germline ends came to 14 bases. This CDR3 is CSARDPGQTTYEQYF. The CDR3 DNA reads TGCAGTGCTAGAGACCCCGGACAGACAACCTACGAGCAGTACTTC.

The CDR3 DNA reads as TGCGCCAGCAGCCCGGACCAGGGCTACGAGCAGTACTTC. Its protein product is CASSPDQGYEQYF. The chain joins TRBV4-3 to TRBJ2-7; D may be TRBD1 (5 bases). This CDR3 has 13 amino acids. Trimming stripped 4 bases from V and 3 bases from J, with 10 bases between. Germline lookup yields CDR1 LGHNA and CDR2 YSLEER.

A few counts support this clonotype. The chain combines TRBV12-3 or TRBV12-4 with TRBJ2-7; 10 nucleotides line up with TRBD2. The CDR3 consists of 14 residues. Germline trimming cut 6 bases from V and 3 bases from J; bases unmatched to any gene: 5. The CDR3 region is CASSSSSGSYEQYF. In nucleotides, the CDR3 is TGTGCCAGCAGCTCTTCTAGCGGGAGCTACGAGCAGTACTTC.

This clonotype was seen only a few times. The rearrangement joins TRBV3-1 to TRBJ1-6; 10 nucleotides align to TRBD1. CDR3 size: 16 residues. The germline CDR1 and CDR2 sequences are LGHDT and YNNKEL (reference sequence). The V and J ends lost 4 bases and 5 bases, in that order; junction bases with no gene match: 5. CDR3 nucleotides: TGTGCCAGCAGCCTCGGGACAGGGGAAAATAATTCACCCCTCCACTTT. Translated, it gives CASSLGTGENNSPLHF.

This chain joins TRBV7-2 and TRBJ1-2; TRBD1 is a possible D gene (6 bases). CDR3 size: 13 residues. From germline, CDR1 is SGHTA and CDR2 FQGNSA. V lost 6 bases, J lost 6 bases, and 14 bases lay in between. This CDR3 is CASSFTGTNGYTF. The DNA of the CDR3 is TGTGCCAGCAGTTTCACAGGGACGAATGGCTACACCTTC.

The chain combines TRBV7-2 with TRBJ1-4; tentative D call: TRBD1 (6 bases). The CDR3 consists of 15 residues. Germline values: CDR1 SGHTA, CDR2 FQGNSA. The V gene lost 5 bases and the J gene lost 2 bases, with 12 bases spanning the gap. DNA of the CDR3: TGTGCCAGCAGCCTAGATGGACAGACTAATGAAAAACTGTTTTTT. It yields the protein CASSLDGQTNEKLFF.

The chain employs TRBV27 and TRBJ1-1; the match to TRBD1 covers 7 bases. CDR1 MNHEY and CDR2 SMNVEV come from the germline V gene (reference sequence). The CDR3 is 14 residues long. V shed 2 bases, J shed 10 bases, and the junction held 10 bases outside the gene matches. The CDR3 DNA sequence: TGTGCCAGCAGTTTAGAACCTACAGGGGCGGGAGCTTTCTTT. Amino acid sequence: CASSLEPTGAGAFF.

This chain joins TRBV6-2 or TRBV6-3 and TRBJ1-2, with a tentative D call TRBD1 (6 bases). The V gene lost 2 bases and the J gene lost 7 bases, with 20 bases spanning the gap. Germline loops: CDR1 MNHEY, CDR2 SVGEGT. This CDR3 is built from 16 residues. CDR3 region: CASSYNYGQLLSGYTF. Written as DNA, the CDR3 is TGTGCCAGCAGTTACAACTACGGACAGCTTTTATCTGGCTACACCTTC.

This chain uses TRBV6-4 with TRBJ2-2; TRBD1 aligns across 12 bases. Germline CDR1 and CDR2: MRHNA and SNTAGT. This CDR3 has 15 residues. The trim removed 8 bases at V and 6 bases at J, leaving 7 bases unmatched. The CDR3 DNA reads TGTGCCAGCTCGCCGGGACAGGGGGCTTCCGGGGAGCTGTTTTTT. Amino acids: CASSPGQGASGELFF.